This T cell receptor beta chain is drawn from a study of cytomegalovirus exposure and HLA in healthy donors. Overall study results and limits: Later analysis reportedly placed an Asian-associated ancestry cluster below the roughly 700-donor mean in N-insertions. For most TCR sequences rarity was the rule, although some public TCRs occurred in many donors.

60 Vbeta and 13 Jbeta primers were used in PCR. Data came from immunoSEQ multiplex PCR; TCRdb stores just in-frame clones and leaves some out. The table shows about 120,000 clones, with around three quarters occurring only once. CDR1 is SGDLS, CDR2 YYNGEE, per germline. The CDR3 contains 14 residues. The junction had 6 bases not matched to a gene; V was cut back by 4 bases and J by 7 bases. Concerning this clone: What it binds is not known.

The material sequenced was PBMCs. The sequence was obtained from a human donor in good health. The chain links TRBV9 to TRBJ2-7, with 12 bases matching TRBD2. In nucleotides, the CDR3 is TGTGCCAGCAGCTCGCTAGCGGGGGGGGGAGAGCAGTACTTC. It specifies CASSSLAGGGEQYF.